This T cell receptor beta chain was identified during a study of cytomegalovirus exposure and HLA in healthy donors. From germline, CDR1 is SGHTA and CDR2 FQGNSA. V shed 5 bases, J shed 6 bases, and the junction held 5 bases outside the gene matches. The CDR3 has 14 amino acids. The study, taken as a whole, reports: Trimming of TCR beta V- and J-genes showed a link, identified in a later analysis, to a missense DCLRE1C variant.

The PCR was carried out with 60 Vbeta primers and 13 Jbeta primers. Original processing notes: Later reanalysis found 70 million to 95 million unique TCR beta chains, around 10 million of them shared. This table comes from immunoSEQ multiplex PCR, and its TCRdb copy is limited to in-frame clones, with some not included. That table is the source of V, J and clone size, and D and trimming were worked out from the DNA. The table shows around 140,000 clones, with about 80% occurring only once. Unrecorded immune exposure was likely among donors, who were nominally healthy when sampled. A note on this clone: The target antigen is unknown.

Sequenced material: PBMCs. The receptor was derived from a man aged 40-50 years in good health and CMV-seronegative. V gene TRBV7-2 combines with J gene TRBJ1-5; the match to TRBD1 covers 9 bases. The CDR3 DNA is TGTGCCAGCAGCCCCCGACAGGGGGGTCAGCCCCAGCATTTT. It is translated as CASSPRQGGQPQHF.